The clone carrying this T cell receptor (beta chain) was detected only once. The sample belongs to a study of T cell responses to AZD1222 COVID-19 vaccine. V was cut by 1 base and J by 10 bases, with 14 bases left in between. Germline V gives CDR1 LGHDT, CDR2 YNNKEL (reference sequence). The length of the CDR3 is 14 residues. Sequenced by immunoSEQ multiplex PCR; TCRdb stores in-frame clones only, minus some. The sample includes tens of thousands of clones, roughly 92% of them seen just once. This clonotype was sampled from an adult who received the AZD1222 COVID-19 vaccine. The genes are TRBV3-1 (or the pseudogene TRBV3-2) and TRBJ2-4; perhaps TRBD1 as D (6 bases). Sequenced material: peripheral blood, taken 28 days after the second AZD1222 dose. The CDR3, as DNA: TGTGCCAGCAGCCAAGTCCACAGGGAGTCGATTCAGTACTTC. Its protein is CASSQVHRESIQYF.